This TCR beta chain was profiled in a study of graft-versus-host responses after intestinal transplantation. This table comes from immunoSEQ multiplex PCR, and its TCRdb copy is limited to in-frame clones, with some not included. The sample lists roughly 23,000 clones, roughly 72% occurring once. The authors processed graft tissue to release intraepithelial and lamina propria lymphocytes. In its sample, this clone was seen a few times. Antigen specificity is unknown. Trimming at V came to 6 bases and at J to 4 bases, leaving 8 bases not matched to a gene. The germline V gene encodes CDR1 SNHLY and CDR2 FYNNEI. This CDR3 is 17 amino acids long. Overall study findings and caveats: There were GvH clones found in recipient marrow, and some of them appeared first in ileum or blood.

The sequenced sample was ileum tissue, obtained 12 days after intestinal transplant. The V gene is TRBV2, the J gene TRBJ2-1, with 14 bases identical to TRBD2. The sequence was obtained from a human patient who received an intestinal transplant, so some T cells may come from the graft donor. CDR3 in DNA: TGTGCCAGCAGCCGTGGGACTAGCGGGGGCTGGTACAATGAGCAGTTCTTC. The encoded protein is CASSRGTSGGWYNEQFF.